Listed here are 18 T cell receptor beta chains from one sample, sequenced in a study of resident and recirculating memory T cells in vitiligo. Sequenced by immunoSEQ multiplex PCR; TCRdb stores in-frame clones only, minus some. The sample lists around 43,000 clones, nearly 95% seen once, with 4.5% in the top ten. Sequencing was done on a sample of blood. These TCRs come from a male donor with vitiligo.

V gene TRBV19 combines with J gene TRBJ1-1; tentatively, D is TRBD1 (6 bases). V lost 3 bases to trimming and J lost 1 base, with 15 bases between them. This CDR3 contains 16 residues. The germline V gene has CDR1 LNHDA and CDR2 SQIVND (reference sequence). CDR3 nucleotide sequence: TGTGCCAGTAGTATTCCAGGTAGGGGACAGAACACTGAAGCTTTCTTT. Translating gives CASSIPGRGQNTEAFF.

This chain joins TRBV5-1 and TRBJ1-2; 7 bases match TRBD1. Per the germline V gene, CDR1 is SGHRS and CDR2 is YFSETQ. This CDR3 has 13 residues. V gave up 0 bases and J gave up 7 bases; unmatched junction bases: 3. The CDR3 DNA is TGCGCCAGCAGCTTGGAGGGGGCTGGTGGCTACACCTTC. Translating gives CASSLEGAGGYTF. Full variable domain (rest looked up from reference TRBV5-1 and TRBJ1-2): KAGVTQTPRYLIKTRGQQVTLSCSPISGHRSVSWYQQTPGQGLQFLFEYFSETQRNKGNFPGRFSGRQFSNSRSEMNVSTLELGDSALYLCASSLEGAGGYTFGSGTRLTVV.

CDR3 nucleotide sequence: TGCGCCAGCTCTAACGCCGGGACTAGTGGTGGTGAGCAGTTCTTC. Its protein product is CASSNAGTSGGEQFF. The V gene is TRBV5-1, the J gene TRBJ2-1; 8 bases agree with TRBD2. The V gene's germline CDR1 is SGHRS and CDR2 YFSETQ. This CDR3 spans 15 amino acids. Germline trimming cut 7 bases from V and 9 bases from J; bases unmatched to any gene: 15.

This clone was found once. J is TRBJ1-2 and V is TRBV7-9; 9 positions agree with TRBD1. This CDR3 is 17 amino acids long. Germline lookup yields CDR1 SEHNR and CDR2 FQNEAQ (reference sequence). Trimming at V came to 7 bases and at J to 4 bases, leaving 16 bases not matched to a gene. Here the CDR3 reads CASTITGGRGKIYGYTF. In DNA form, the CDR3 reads TGTGCCAGCACTATCACAGGGGGCAGAGGGAAAATCTATGGCTACACCTTC.

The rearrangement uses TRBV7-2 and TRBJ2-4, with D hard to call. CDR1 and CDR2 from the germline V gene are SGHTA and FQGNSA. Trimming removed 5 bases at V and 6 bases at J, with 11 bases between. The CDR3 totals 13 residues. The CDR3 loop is CASSPRTGNIQYF. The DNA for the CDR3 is TGTGCCAGCAGCCCCAGAACGGGAAACATTCAGTACTTC. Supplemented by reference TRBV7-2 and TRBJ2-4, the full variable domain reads GAGVSQSPSNKVTEKGKDVELRCDPISGHTALYWYRQSLGQGLEFLIYFQGNSAPDKSGLPSDRFSAERTGGSVSTLTIQRTQQEDSAVYLCASSPRTGNIQYFGAGTRLSVL.

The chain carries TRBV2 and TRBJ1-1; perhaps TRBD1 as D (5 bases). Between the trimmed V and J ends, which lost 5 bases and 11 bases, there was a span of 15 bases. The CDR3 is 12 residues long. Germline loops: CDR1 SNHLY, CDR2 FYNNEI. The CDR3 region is CASSRRTPNAFF. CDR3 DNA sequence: TGTGCCAGCAGTCGCAGGACACCCAATGCTTTCTTT.

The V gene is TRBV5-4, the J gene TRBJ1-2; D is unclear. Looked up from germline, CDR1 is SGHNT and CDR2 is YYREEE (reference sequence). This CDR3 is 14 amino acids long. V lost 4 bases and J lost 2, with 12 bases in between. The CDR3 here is CASSTHGGNYGYTF. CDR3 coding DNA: TGTGCCAGCAGCACCCACGGCGGGAACTATGGCTACACCTTC. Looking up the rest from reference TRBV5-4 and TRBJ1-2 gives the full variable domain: ETGVTQSPTHLIKTRGQQVTLRCSSQSGHNTVSWYQQALGQGPQFIFQYYREEENGRGNFPPRFSGLQFPNYSSELNVNALELDDSALYLCASSTHGGNYGYTFGSGTRLTVV.

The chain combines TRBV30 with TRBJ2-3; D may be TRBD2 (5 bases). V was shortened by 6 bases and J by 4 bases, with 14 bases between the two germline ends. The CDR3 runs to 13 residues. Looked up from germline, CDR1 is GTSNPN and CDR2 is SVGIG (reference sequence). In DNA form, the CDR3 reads TGTGCCTGTGACCGCCGGGGTTCAGATACGCAGTATTTT. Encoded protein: CACDRRGSDTQYF. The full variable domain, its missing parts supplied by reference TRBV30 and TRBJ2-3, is SQTIHQWPATLVQPVGSPLSLECTVEGTSNPNLYWYRQAAGRGLQLLFYSVGIGQISSEVPQNLSASRPQDRQFILSSKKLLLSDSGFYLCACDRRGSDTQYFGPGTRLTVL.

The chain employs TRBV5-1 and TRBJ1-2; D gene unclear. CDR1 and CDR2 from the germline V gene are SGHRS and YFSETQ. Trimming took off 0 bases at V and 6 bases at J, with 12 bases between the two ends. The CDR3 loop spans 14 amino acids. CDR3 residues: CASSLEGSPHGYTF. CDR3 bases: TGCGCCAGCAGCTTGGAAGGGAGTCCCCATGGCTACACCTTC.

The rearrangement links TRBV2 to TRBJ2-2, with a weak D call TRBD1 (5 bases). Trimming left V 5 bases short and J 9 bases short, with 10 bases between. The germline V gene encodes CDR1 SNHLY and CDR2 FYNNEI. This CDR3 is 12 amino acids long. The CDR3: CASSYAGRELFF. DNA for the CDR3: TGTGCCAGCAGTTATGCAGGGAGGGAGCTGTTTTTT.

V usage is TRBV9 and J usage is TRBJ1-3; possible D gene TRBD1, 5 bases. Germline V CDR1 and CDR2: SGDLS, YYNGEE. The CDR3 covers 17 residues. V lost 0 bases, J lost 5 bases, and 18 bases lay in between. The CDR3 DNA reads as TGTGCCAGCAGCGTAGCTGGAACAGGCCCTGGGCGAAACACCATATATTTT. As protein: CASSVAGTGPGRNTIYF.

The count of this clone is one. CDR3 bases: TGTGCCAGCAGTGAACTAGGGGGTTTCGGACGGAACACTGAAGCTTTCTTT. The encoded protein is CASSELGGFGRNTEAFF. The chain joins TRBV6-1 to TRBJ1-1; TRBD1 might be the D (6 bases). V lost 2 bases, J lost 1 base, and 17 bases lay in between. This CDR3 region has 17 residues. Per germline, CDR1 MNHNS and CDR2 SASEGT.

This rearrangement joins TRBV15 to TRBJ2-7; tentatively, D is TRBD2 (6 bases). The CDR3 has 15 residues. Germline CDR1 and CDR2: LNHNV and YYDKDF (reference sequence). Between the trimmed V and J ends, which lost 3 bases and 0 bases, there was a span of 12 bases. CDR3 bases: TGTGCCACCAGCAGGGCTCCCGGGGGCTCCTACGAGCAGTACTTC. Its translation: CATSRAPGGSYEQYF.

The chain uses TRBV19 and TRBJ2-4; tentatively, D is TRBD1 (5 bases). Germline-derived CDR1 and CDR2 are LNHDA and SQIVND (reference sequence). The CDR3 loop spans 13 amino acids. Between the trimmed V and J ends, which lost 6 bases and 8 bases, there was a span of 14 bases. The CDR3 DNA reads TGTGCCAGTAGACCCGACAGCACGGACATTCAGTACTTC. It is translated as CASRPDSTDIQYF.

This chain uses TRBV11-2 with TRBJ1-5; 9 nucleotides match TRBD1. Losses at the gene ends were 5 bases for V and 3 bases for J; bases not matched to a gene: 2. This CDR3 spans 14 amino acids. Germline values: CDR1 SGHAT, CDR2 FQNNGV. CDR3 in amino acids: CASSPQGANQPQHF. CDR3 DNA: TGTGCCAGCAGCCCACAGGGGGCCAATCAGCCCCAGCATTTT.

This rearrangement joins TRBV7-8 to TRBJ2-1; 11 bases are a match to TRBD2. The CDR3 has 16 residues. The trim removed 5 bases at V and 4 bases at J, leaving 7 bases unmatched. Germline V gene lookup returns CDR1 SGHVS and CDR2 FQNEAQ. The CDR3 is CASSPITSGGYNEQFF. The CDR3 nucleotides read TGTGCCAGCAGCCCAATTACTAGCGGGGGATACAATGAGCAGTTCTTC.

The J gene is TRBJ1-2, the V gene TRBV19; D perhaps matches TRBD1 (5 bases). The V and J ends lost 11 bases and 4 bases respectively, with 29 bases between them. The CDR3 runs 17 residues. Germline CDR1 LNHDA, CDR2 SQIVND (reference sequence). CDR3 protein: CAARTSGRDGRTYGYTF. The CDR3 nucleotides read TGTGCCGCTAGAACCAGTGGGAGGGACGGGCGTACCTATGGCTACACCTTC.

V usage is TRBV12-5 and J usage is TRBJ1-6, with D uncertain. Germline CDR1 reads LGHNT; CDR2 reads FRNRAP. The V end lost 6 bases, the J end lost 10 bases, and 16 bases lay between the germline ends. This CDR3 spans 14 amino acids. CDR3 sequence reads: CASGLSGGGSPLHF. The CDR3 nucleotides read TGTGCTAGTGGCCTCTCGGGAGGAGGGTCACCCCTCCACTTT.